Listed here are 17 T cell receptor beta chains from one sample, sequenced in a study of naive and memory T cell subsets. Both TRBC1 and TRBC2 were covered by a beta constant-region primer of two equimolar oligonucleotides. Ligated cDNA was amplified by four rounds of PCR with nested alpha and beta constant-region primers and SP2. From the UMI-ligation and nested PCR reads, TCRdb called clonotypes with MiXCR, one entry per CDR3 protein. The sample includes 120,000 or so distinct CDR3 sequences, just over 35% of them seen just once. The sequencing sample was made of central memory CD4+ T cells from blood. These receptors were taken from a human donor in good health.

This clonotype was counted a few times. This chain links TRBV7-2 with TRBJ2-2; D not certain. The CDR3 loop spans 15 amino acids. The germline V and J ends were trimmed by 1 base and 7 bases, with 13 bases remaining between them. Looked up from germline, CDR1 is SGHTA and CDR2 is FQGNSA. CDR3: CASSLVLWSGGELFF. CDR3 DNA: TGTGCCAGCAGCTTAGTTCTTTGGTCTGGCGGGGAGCTGTTTTTT.

This clonotype appeared a few times. This rearrangement joins TRBV28 to TRBJ2-3; 8 positions agree with TRBD1. The V gene end was trimmed by 6 bases and the J gene end by 5 bases; junction bases not matched to a gene: 7. The CDR3 totals 14 residues. CDR1 and CDR2 from the germline V gene are MDHEN and SYDVKM. Here the CDR3 reads CASSFTGGRDTQYF. DNA of the CDR3: TGTGCCAGCAGCTTTACAGGGGGGAGAGATACGCAGTATTTT.

The chain links TRBV12-3 or TRBV12-4 to TRBJ1-5, with a weak D call TRBD1 (5 bases). V gave up 5 bases and J gave up 4 bases, with 18 bases separating them. This CDR3 region has 16 residues. The CDR3 loop reads CASSPSLGDGNQPQHF. CDR3 nucleotide sequence: TGTGCCAGCAGTCCTTCATTAGGGGACGGAAATCAGCCCCAGCATTTT.

CDR3 DNA sequence: TGTGCCAGCAGCTCGTACGGACTAGCGGGAGGTCCCGGGTTCTTC. Protein sequence: CASSSYGLAGGPGFF. V and J are TRBV7-2 and TRBJ2-1, with 14 bases that match TRBD2. V trimming: 4 bases; J trimming: 15 bases; junction bases outside the gene matches: 11. The CDR3 has 15 residues. Germline values: CDR1 SGHTA, CDR2 FQGNSA.

This clonotype has ten or more counts. The J gene is TRBJ1-1, the V gene TRBV6-2 or TRBV6-3; D is unclear. CDR3 length equals 13 residues. With 8 bases removed from V and 7 bases from J, the gap between germline ends came to 17 bases. Germline V gene lookup returns CDR1 MNHEY and CDR2 SVGEGT. CDR3 nucleotide sequence: TGTGCCAGCCGTAAAAATGTGGGGATTGAAGCTTTCTTT. Amino acids: CASRKNVGIEAFF.

This clonotype was seen only a few times. The rearrangement uses TRBV6-5 and TRBJ2-3; D is perhaps TRBD1 or TRBD2 (5 bases each). The CDR3 spans 16 residues. Germline V gene sequence: CDR1 MNHEY, CDR2 SVGAGI. Trimming removed 1 base from V and 0 bases from J, with 11 bases in between. Written as DNA, the CDR3 is TGTGCCAGCAGTTACTTCCCTCGGGACAGCACAGATACGCAGTATTTT. Translating it yields CASSYFPRDSTDTQYF.

V gene TRBV2 combines with J gene TRBJ1-2; TRBD1 matches at 7 bases. V gave up 3 bases and J gave up 7 bases; unmatched junction bases: 5. Germline lookup yields CDR1 SNHLY and CDR2 FYNNEI. The CDR3 totals 13 residues. CDR3 nucleotide sequence: TGTGCCAGCAGTGATAACAGGGGCATTGGCTACACCTTC. It codes for CASSDNRGIGYTF.

The V call is TRBV28, the J call TRBJ2-7; the D gene could be TRBD1 or TRBD2 (5 bases each). Germline CDR1 and CDR2: MDHEN and SYDVKM. The V end was cut by 7 bases, the J end by 4 bases, with 20 bases between. CDR3 length: 15 amino acids. In DNA form, the CDR3 reads TGTGCCAGCATCCCTGGGCCGGGAAGGACATACGAGCAGTACTTC. Its protein is CASIPGPGRTYEQYF.

V gene TRBV7-9 combines with J gene TRBJ1-5, with TRBD1 as a possible D gene (6 bases). This CDR3 has 14 amino acids. V was clipped by 3 bases and J by 3 bases, with 9 bases between them. The V gene's germline CDR1 is SEHNR and CDR2 FQNEAQ (reference sequence). CDR3 coding DNA: TGTGCCAGCAGCTTGGGGGCTACCAATCAGCCCCAGCATTTT. The encoded protein is CASSLGATNQPQHF.

This clonotype was found a few times. J is TRBJ2-5 and V is TRBV6-5; perhaps TRBD2 as D (5 bases). Germline-derived CDR1 and CDR2 are MNHEY and SVGAGI. The V gene lost 4 bases and the J gene lost 1 base, with 10 bases spanning the gap. The CDR3 extends over 14 amino acids. CDR3 in DNA: TGTGCCAGCAGTTCCACCGGGATCCAAGAGACCCAGTACTTC. Its protein is CASSSTGIQETQYF.

This chain connects TRBV14 to TRBJ2-6; no firm D call. The CDR3 consists of 15 residues. The V gene's germline CDR1 is SGHDN and CDR2 FVKESK. Deletions cut 0 bases from V and 5 bases from J, with 8 bases between. CDR3 coding DNA: TGTGCCAGCAGCCAAGACGACGGCTGGGCCAACGTCCTGACTTTC. Translated: CASSQDDGWANVLTF.

The rearrangement uses TRBV20-1 and TRBJ2-5, with D possibly TRBD2 on 7 matching bases. With 0 bases removed from V and 3 bases from J, the gap between germline ends came to 14 bases. This CDR3 is 15 amino acids long. Germline V gene lookup returns CDR1 DFQATT and CDR2 SNEGSKA (reference sequence). This CDR3 reads CSARDLRGGEETQYF. In nucleotides, the CDR3 is TGCAGTGCTAGAGATCTGAGGGGGGGAGAAGAGACCCAGTACTTC.

The chain joins TRBV20-1 to TRBJ1-4; D uncertain. The CDR3 has 14 amino acids. Trimming stripped 3 bases from V and 2 bases from J, with 10 bases between. Looked up from germline, CDR1 is DFQATT and CDR2 is SNEGSKA (reference sequence). The CDR3 is CSASGAGTNEKLFF. The DNA of the CDR3 is TGCAGTGCTAGCGGTGCAGGCACTAATGAAAAACTGTTTTTT.

The chain links TRBV5-1 to TRBJ1-2, with 7 bases aligning to TRBD1. The CDR3 contains 16 residues. Germline CDR1 is SGHRS and CDR2 is YFSETQ. Trimming at V came to 5 bases and at J to 3 bases, leaving 13 bases not matched to a gene. The CDR3 spells CASRGGEAASHYGYTF. In DNA form, the CDR3 reads TGCGCCAGCAGAGGGGGCGAAGCAGCCTCACACTATGGCTACACCTTC.

V usage is TRBV19 and J usage is TRBJ2-5, with 9 bases fitting TRBD1. The CDR3 consists of 15 residues. CDR1 is LNHDA, CDR2 SQIVND, per germline (reference sequence). The V gene end was trimmed by 4 bases and the J gene end by 4 bases; junction bases not matched to a gene: 7. The CDR3 region is CASSNPGQGGETQYF. The CDR3 bases are TGTGCCAGTAGTAACCCGGGACAGGGAGGAGAGACCCAGTACTTC.

In this sample, this clonotype turned up many times. The junction and the germline gene differ at one end; a read error may be behind it. This chain links TRBV28 with TRBJ2-7; no firm D call. This CDR3 comprises 12 residues. Germline-derived CDR1 and CDR2 are MDHEN and SYDVKM. The CDR3 spells CASSSPGSRLTF. Here the CDR3 DNA reads TGTGCCAGCAGTTCGCCGGGCTCCCGTTTAACCTTC. The full variable domain, its missing parts supplied by reference TRBV28 and TRBJ2-7, is DVKVTQSSRYLVKRTGEKVFLECVQDMDHENMFWYRQDPGLGLRLIYFSYDVKMKEKGDIPEGYSVSREKKERFSLILESASTNQTSMYLCASSSPGSRLTFGPGTRLTVT.

This rearrangement joins TRBV5-4 to TRBJ1-2, with D possibly being TRBD1 (5 bases). This CDR3 contains 15 residues. Looked up from germline, CDR1 is SGHNT and CDR2 is YYREEE (reference sequence). Trimming shortened V by 1 base and J by 4 bases, and 14 bases separated the two germline ends. CDR3 coding DNA: TGTGCCAGCAGCTTGAGCCCAACGACAGCCTATGGCTACACCTTC. It yields the protein CASSLSPTTAYGYTF.